These 27 T cell receptor beta chains originate from one sample sequenced in a study of glioma-infiltrating T cells. The iRepertoire nested amplicon-rescue multiplex PCR amplified TCR alpha and beta CDR3s from RNA. Using its own MiXCR run on the multiplex PCR reads, TCRdb lists one record per CDR3 protein. The table has approximately 89,000 distinct CDR3 sequences, 23% seen once. Material for sequencing was glioma tissue, nonneoplastic brain tissue, or PBMCs (not recorded which). These receptors all come from a human donor with low-grade glioma or glioblastoma, undergoing nonglioma brain surgery, or in good health (not recorded which).

Worth noting for this clonotype: This may arise from a read error, as a much more abundant clone is one base away. This chain links TRBV7-9 with TRBJ1-2; 7 bases line up with TRBD1. This CDR3 is 14 amino acids long. Germline CDR1 SEHNR, CDR2 FQNEAQ (reference sequence). Here the CDR3 reads CASSLTSRGFGYIF. In nucleotides, the CDR3 is TGTGCCAGCAGCCTCACGAGCAGGGGGTTTGGCTACATCTTC.

This clonotype was seen ten or more times. The chain joins TRBV7-6 to TRBJ1-1; tentative D call: TRBD1 (6 bases). The CDR3 sequence is 15 residues long. V was clipped by 5 bases and J by 5 bases, with 18 bases between them. The germline gives CDR1 SGHVS, CDR2 FNYEAQ. The DNA for the CDR3 is TGTGCCAGCAGCCCCCCCCAAGGGGGGAGGACTGAAGCTTTCTTT. Translating it yields CASSPPQGGRTEAFF.

With regard to this clonotype: With a much larger clone just one base away, this may be a read error. This chain joins TRBV7-9 and TRBJ2-7, with 14 bases fitting TRBD2. The CDR3 extends over 14 amino acids. V shed 5 bases, J shed 9 bases, and the junction held 6 bases outside the gene matches. In germline, CDR1 is SEHNR, CDR2 FQNEAQ (reference sequence). CDR3: CASSGGLAGAGQYF. CDR3 in DNA: TGTGCCAGCAGCGGGGGACTAGCGGGAGCCGGGCAGTACTTC.

In this sample, this clonotype turned up many times. The chain combines TRBV10-3 with TRBJ1-1, with D uncertain. Trimming took 6 bases from V and 1 from J, leaving 3 bases between them. The CDR3 is 11 amino acids. The germline V gene encodes CDR1 ENHRY and CDR2 SYGVKD. The DNA for the CDR3 is TGTGCCATCAGAGGGAACACTGAAGCTTTCTTT. It yields the protein CAIRGNTEAFF.

This clonotype was counted ten times or more. The chain has TRBV19 and TRBJ1-4; D might be TRBD1 (6 bases). Germline values: CDR1 LNHDA, CDR2 SQIVND (reference sequence). Between the trimmed V and J ends, which lost 8 bases and 7 bases, there was a span of 14 bases. The CDR3 contains 13 residues. The CDR3 region has the DNA TGTGCCAGTTCAGGGGCGCCGGGTGAAAAACTGTTTTTT. This sequence encodes CASSGAPGEKLFF.

This clonotype came up a few times. The genes are TRBV2 and TRBJ2-4; TRBD1 might be the D (6 bases). Trimming stripped 4 bases from V and 9 bases from J, with 16 bases between. Germline CDR1 and CDR2: SNHLY and FYNNEI. The CDR3 has 14 amino acids. The chain's CDR3 is CASSVAQGLGIQYF. In nucleotides, the CDR3 is TGTGCCAGCAGTGTGGCACAGGGATTGGGCATTCAGTACTTC.

The V and J genes are TRBV29-1 and TRBJ2-3, with D possibly matching TRBD1 (6 bases). Trimming cost V 7 bases and J 0 bases, with 17 bases left between them. The CDR3 spans 15 residues. Germline V CDR1 and CDR2: SQVTM, ANQGSEA. The CDR3 here is CSARLGTTSTDTQYF. The CDR3 DNA follows: TGCAGCGCCCGGCTTGGGACAACTAGCACAGATACGCAGTATTTT.

This clonotype came up many times. The chain recombines TRBV3-1 with TRBJ2-3, with 8 bases fitting TRBD2. The CDR3 covers 14 residues. The trim removed 4 bases at V and 4 bases at J, leaving 4 bases unmatched. The V gene's germline CDR1 is LGHDT and CDR2 YNNKEL (reference sequence). This CDR3 is CASSLLSGADTQYF. The CDR3 region has the DNA TGTGCCAGCAGCCTACTTAGCGGGGCAGATACGCAGTATTTT.

This clonotype appeared many times. The gene calls are TRBV4-2 and TRBJ2-7; 11 bases align to TRBD1. From germline, CDR1 is LGHNA and CDR2 YNFKEQ. Trimming removed 1 base from V and 7 bases from J; junction bases left unmatched: 9. This CDR3 comprises 16 residues. CDR3 nucleotides: TGTGCCAGCAGCCAAGCCCTCGGGACAGGGGGTGGGGAGCAGTACTTC. Protein product: CASSQALGTGGGEQYF.

This clonotype has a count of ten or more. The chain combines TRBV2 with TRBJ1-2; D gene uncertain. Trimming cost V 5 bases and J 3 bases, with 10 bases left between them. The CDR3 totals 13 residues. Germline loops: CDR1 SNHLY, CDR2 FYNNEI. The CDR3 DNA is TGTGCCAGCAGTACTACCCTATACTATGGCTACACCTTC. Amino acids: CASSTTLYYGYTF.

This clonotype came up a few times. This CDR3 reads CASSLDFGTHNEQFF. Written as DNA, the CDR3 is TGTGCCAGCAGCTTAGATTTCGGGACACACAATGAGCAGTTCTTC. V is TRBV11-2 and J is TRBJ2-1, with D possibly TRBD1 on 6 matching bases. Germline CDR1 is SGHAT and CDR2 is FQNNGV. This CDR3 contains 15 residues. V was shortened by 0 bases and J by 5 bases, with 11 bases between the two germline ends. Supplemented by reference TRBV11-2 and TRBJ2-1, the full variable domain reads EAGVAQSPRYKIIEKRQSVAFWCNPISGHATLYWYQQILGQGPKLLIQFQNNGVVDDSQLPKDRFSAERLKGVDSTLKIQPAKLEDSAVYLCASSLDFGTHNEQFFGPGTRLTVL.

This clonotype came up many times. The rearrangement links TRBV4-2 to TRBJ1-3; D is perhaps TRBD1 (5 bases). The germline V and J ends were trimmed by 4 bases and 8 bases, with 21 bases remaining between them. The CDR3 spans 16 residues. Germline CDR1 reads LGHNA; CDR2 reads YNFKEQ. The CDR3 DNA reads as TGTGCCAGCAGCCCCCACCCTACAGGTTCCCTAGACACCATATATTTT. It specifies CASSPHPTGSLDTIYF.

This clonotype was seen a handful of times. It may be a read error: a sequence one base away is much more abundant. The chain carries TRBV6-1 and TRBJ2-2; D is perhaps TRBD2 (7 bases). In germline, CDR1 is MNHNS, CDR2 SASEGT. The germline V and J ends were trimmed by 11 bases and 7 bases, with 20 bases remaining between them. The CDR3 totals 14 residues. CDR3 in amino acids: CAGNRGGGNGELFF. The CDR3 DNA is TGTGCCGGCAACCGAGGGGGGGGAAACGGGGAGCTGTTTTTT.

This clonotype was recorded only once. One base away lies a much larger clone, so this may be a sequencing read error. The rearrangement joins TRBV3-1 to TRBJ1-1; 9 nucleotides line up with TRBD1. Germline CDR1 LGHDT, CDR2 YNNKEL (reference sequence). This CDR3 spans 14 amino acids. The trim removed 4 bases at V and 3 bases at J, leaving 3 bases unmatched. DNA of the CDR3: TGTGCCAGCAGCCGCCGGGACAGGGACACTGAAGCTTTCTTT. Its protein product is CASSRRDRDTEAFF.

This clonotype was counted ten times or more. The V and J genes are TRBV20-1 and TRBJ2-3; TRBD2 aligns across 10 bases. Per the germline V gene, CDR1 is DFQATT and CDR2 is SNEGSKA (reference sequence). The CDR3 extends over 15 amino acids. V dropped 5 bases and J dropped 2; count of bases not matched to a gene: 7. CDR3 DNA sequence: TGCAGTGCTGAAAGCGGGGGGGGTGTCACAGATACGCAGTATTTT. Its protein is CSAESGGGVTDTQYF.

This clonotype was counted many times. The J gene is TRBJ1-2, the V gene TRBV28; 7 bases line up with TRBD1. The germline V gene encodes CDR1 MDHEN and CDR2 SYDVKM. The CDR3 is made up of 14 amino acids. V lost 4 bases to trimming and J lost 2 bases; unmatched junction nucleotides: 4. In nucleotides, the CDR3 is TGTGCCAGCAGTTCATTACAGGGGAACTATGGCTACACCTTC. Its translation is CASSSLQGNYGYTF.

The rearrangement links TRBV4-2 to TRBJ1-6; D call uncertain. The CDR3 covers 17 residues. Trimming removed 1 base from V and 6 bases from J, with 16 bases in between. From germline, CDR1 is LGHNA and CDR2 YNFKEQ. The CDR3 here is CASSQAGIPKINSPLHF. The CDR3 DNA reads as TGTGCCAGCAGCCAAGCCGGGATTCCCAAAATTAATTCACCCCTCCACTTT.

This clonotype was counted at least ten times. The chain is built from TRBV18 and TRBJ1-1; D uncertain. This CDR3 is built from 13 residues. V was clipped by 2 bases and J by 10 bases, with 14 bases between them. The germline CDR1 and CDR2 sequences are KGHSH and LQKENI. CDR3 DNA: TGTGCCAGCTCACCATCCTCCGTAGCAGGAGCTTTCTTT. Translating it yields CASSPSSVAGAFF.

In DNA, the CDR3 is TGTGCCAGCAGCCAAGGTCCTCTACCTGTCCAGCGGGGCTACACCTTC. Translated: CASSQGPLPVQRGYTF. The rearrangement uses TRBV3-1 and TRBJ1-2, with D unresolved. The V end lost 1 base, the J end lost 8 bases, and 20 bases lay between the germline ends. The CDR3 runs to 16 residues. Per germline, CDR1 LGHDT and CDR2 YNNKEL (reference sequence).

This clonotype was counted a few times. The chain uses TRBV5-1 and TRBJ1-6, with D possibly being TRBD1 (5 bases). The CDR3 spans 17 residues. Germline V gene lookup returns CDR1 SGHRS and CDR2 YFSETQ. Trimming removed 0 bases from V and 7 bases from J, with 17 bases in between. Here the CDR3 reads CASSLDGAGMGNSPLHF. The CDR3 DNA sequence: TGCGCCAGCAGCTTGGATGGGGCCGGTATGGGGAATTCACCCCTCCACTTT.

This clonotype showed up just a few times. This chain uses TRBV18 with TRBJ1-1; no clear D gene. V lost 3 bases and J 1 base, leaving 9 bases between the germline ends. The germline V gene encodes CDR1 KGHSH and CDR2 LQKENI. CDR3 size: 14 residues. The CDR3 sequence: CASSPEWGNTEAFF. The DNA for the CDR3 is TGTGCCAGCTCACCCGAGTGGGGGAACACTGAAGCTTTCTTT.

For this clonotype: This may be a read error, as it is one base from a much larger clone. The V call is TRBV20-1, the J call TRBJ2-6, with D possibly matching TRBD1 (5 bases). CDR1 is DFQATT and CDR2 is SNEGSKA in the germline V gene (reference sequence). There are 15 residues in the CDR3. CDR3 in amino acids: CSARDPLSGANALTF. The CDR3 nucleotides are TGCAGTGCTAGAGACCCCCTCTCTGGGGCCAACGCCCTGACTTTC.

In regard to this clonotype: Germline is not matched at one junction end, which may reflect a read error. CDR3 in amino acids: CASRGAYERYF. The DNA of the CDR3 is TGTGCCAGCAGGGGAGCCTACGAGCGGTATTTC. The gene calls are TRBV2 and TRBJ2-7; a weak D match, TRBD2 (5 bases). This CDR3 has 11 amino acids. Germline CDR1 is SNHLY and CDR2 is FYNNEI.

This clonotype has only a few counts. This chain joins TRBV12-3 or TRBV12-4 and TRBJ1-5, with D unclear. V lost 2 bases and J lost 7, with 6 bases in between. The CDR3 spans 12 residues. CDR3 in DNA: TGTGCCAGCAGTTTACCGGCACAGCCCCAGCATTTT. The encoded protein is CASSLPAQPQHF.

The table lists this clonotype with many counts. The chain carries TRBV4-1 and TRBJ1-2; perhaps TRBD1 as D (5 bases). V was shortened by 4 bases and J by 3 bases, with 12 bases between the two germline ends. The CDR3 has 14 amino acids. Germline V CDR1 and CDR2: MGHRA, YSYEKL. The DNA for the CDR3 is TGCGCCAGCAGCCCCAAAGACAGAGACTATGGCTACACCTTC. This gives the protein CASSPKDRDYGYTF.

Comment on this clonotype: At one end the junction does not follow the germline gene, possibly because of a read error. The chain joins TRBV7-6 to TRBJ2-7; 7 nucleotides line up with TRBD1. This CDR3 has 14 residues. CDR1 SGHVS and CDR2 FNYEAQ come from the germline V gene. The CDR3 loop is CAGSATGNHYGQYF. The CDR3 DNA sequence: TGTGCCGGCAGCGCGACAGGGAATCACTACGGGCAGTACTTC.

The chain couples TRBV7-2 to TRBJ2-1, with 7 nucleotides matching TRBD2. Looked up from germline, CDR1 is SGHTA and CDR2 is FQGNSA. The ends lost 5 bases at V and 5 bases at J; junction bases unmatched: 12. This CDR3 is 16 amino acids long. The CDR3 is CASSPRWRGNNNEQFF. For the CDR3, the DNA is TGTGCCAGCAGCCCCCGATGGCGGGGGAACAACAATGAGCAGTTCTTC.